The rows below give T cell receptor beta chains drawn from one sample of a study of cytomegalovirus exposure and HLA in healthy donors. The method was immunoSEQ multiplex PCR; TCRdb's version includes in-frame clones alone and lacks a portion of them. The table lists approximately 70,000 clones, around 78% of them singletons. The sequencing sample was made of PBMCs. These receptors were taken from a man aged 35-49 years in good health and CMV-seronegative. CDR3s include the opening cysteine and the closing phenylalanine or tryptophan. A D gene is named only where the DNA matches it firmly. Some rows have no size entry. The others give once, few or many, or a class for an expanded clone.

clone size: few
J gene: TRBJ1-2
V gene: TRBV10-2
D gene: -
CDR3 DNA: TGCGCCAGGTTCAGGGTTTCTTCGTATGGCTACACCTTC
CDR3 protein: CARFRVSSYGYTF

clone size: once
J gene: TRBJ2-5
V gene: TRBV19
D gene: -
CDR3 DNA: TGTGCCAGTAGTATCTCGACAGCGGAGACCCAGTACTTC
CDR3 protein: CASSISTAETQYF

clone size: -
J gene: TRBJ2-3
V gene: TRBV5-8
D gene: TRBD1
CDR3 DNA: TGTGCCAGCAGCCTCGGCCAGGGGGGCACAGATACGCAGTATTTT
CDR3 protein: CASSLGQGGTDTQYF

clone size: -
J gene: TRBJ2-3
V gene: TRBV6-5
D gene: TRBD2
CDR3 DNA: TGTGCCAGCAGTTACGGGACTAGCGGGGCGGGAATTGAGTATTTT
CDR3 protein: CASSYGTSGAGIEYF

clone size: -
J gene: TRBJ2-7
V gene: TRBV11-3
D gene: TRBD2
CDR3 DNA: TGTGCCAGCAGCTTAGGGACTAGCGGCAGCTACGAGCAGTACTTC
CDR3 protein: CASSLGTSGSYEQYF

clone size: -
J gene: TRBJ2-3
V gene: TRBV6-6
D gene: TRBD2
CDR3 DNA: TGTGCCAGCAGCCCACTAGCGCCTAGCACAGATACGCAGTATTTT
CDR3 protein: CASSPLAPSTDTQYF

clone size: -
J gene: TRBJ2-7
V gene: TRBV10-3
D gene: TRBD2
CDR3 DNA: TGTGCCATCAGTGGACTAAGCGGGAGCGGTGGCTCCTACGAGCAGTACTTC
CDR3 protein: CAISGLSGSGGSYEQYF

clone size: -
J gene: TRBJ2-7
V gene: TRBV27
D gene: -
CDR3 DNA: TGTGCCAGCAGTCCCCTCTCCTACGAGCAGTACTTC
CDR3 protein: CASSPLSYEQYF

clone size: once
J gene: TRBJ1-1
V gene: TRBV9
D gene: -
CDR3 DNA: TGTGCCAGCAGCGTAGCTGCGGGGGGCACTGAAGCTTTCTTT
CDR3 protein: CASSVAAGGTEAFF

clone size: -
J gene: TRBJ2-1
V gene: TRBV11-2
D gene: -
CDR3 DNA: TGTGCCAGCAGCTTAGACCCCCCACCGGATGAGCAGTTCTTC
CDR3 protein: CASSLDPPPDEQFF

clone size: -
J gene: TRBJ2-1
V gene: TRBV18
D gene: TRBD1
CDR3 DNA: TGTGCCAGCTCACCGCGCAGACAGGGTGAAGAGCAGTTCTTC
CDR3 protein: CASSPRRQGEEQFF

clone size: -
J gene: TRBJ2-5
V gene: TRBV4-2
D gene: TRBD2
CDR3 DNA: TGTGCCAGCAGCCAAGGGGCGGGGGGGCCCCAAGAGACCCAGTACTTC
CDR3 protein: CASSQGAGGPQETQYF

clone size: -
J gene: TRBJ2-3
V gene: TRBV12-5
D gene: TRBD2
CDR3 DNA: TGTGCTAGTGGTTTCTCGCCGAAGGAGCGGGAGTGGAGGGGCACAGATACGCAGTATTTT
CDR3 protein: CASGFSPKEREWRGTDTQYF

clone size: -
J gene: TRBJ1-2
V gene: TRBV19
D gene: -
CDR3 DNA: TGTGCCAGTAGTAAAGAGAGGGGGATGGCCTATGGCTACACCTTC
CDR3 protein: CASSKERGMAYGYTF

clone size: -
J gene: TRBJ2-1
V gene: TRBV7-9
D gene: TRBD2
CDR3 DNA: TGTGCCAGCAGCAGCTTAGCGGGGGGCTCGTACAATGAGCAGTTCTTC
CDR3 protein: CASSSLAGGSYNEQFF

clone size: few
J gene: TRBJ2-5
V gene: TRBV5-4
D gene: TRBD2
CDR3 DNA: TGTGCCAGCAGCCCTAGGACTAGCCGGGAGACCCAGTACTTC
CDR3 protein: CASSPRTSRETQYF

clone size: -
J gene: TRBJ2-7
V gene: TRBV19
D gene: TRBD1
CDR3 DNA: TGTGCCAGCGGGACAGGGGCACCCTACGAGCAGTACTTC
CDR3 protein: CASGTGAPYEQYF

clone size: -
J gene: TRBJ2-5
V gene: TRBV12-5
D gene: TRBD1
CDR3 DNA: TGTGCTAGTGGTTTTGCGCCCCGTCGGACAGGGGGCCAAGAGACCCAGTACTTC
CDR3 protein: CASGFAPRRTGGQETQYF

clone size: few
J gene: TRBJ2-4
V gene: TRBV19
D gene: TRBD1
CDR3 DNA: TGTGCCAGTAGTAAAGACGGACAGGGGGCGCGTTTAGCCAAAAACATTCAGTACTTC
CDR3 protein: CASSKDGQGARLAKNIQYF

clone size: -
J gene: TRBJ2-7
V gene: TRBV7-2
D gene: -
CDR3 DNA: TGTGCCAGCAGCCTACTCCGGGACAGCGGGCTCGAGCAGTACTTC
CDR3 protein: CASSLLRDSGLEQYF

clone size: -
J gene: TRBJ2-3
V gene: TRBV29-1
D gene: -
CDR3 DNA: TGCAGCGTTGTGGGCTTCAACACAGATACGCAGTATTTT
CDR3 protein: CSVVGFNTDTQYF

clone size: -
J gene: TRBJ1-3
V gene: TRBV5-1
D gene: TRBD1
CDR3 DNA: TGCGCCAGCGGCCAGGGGGACACCATATATTTT
CDR3 protein: CASGQGDTIYF

clone size: once
J gene: TRBJ2-6
V gene: TRBV7-6
D gene: TRBD1
CDR3 DNA: TGTGCCAGCAGCTTGCCCGGGACAGGGGTAGCTGGGGCCAACGTCCTGACTTTC
CDR3 protein: CASSLPGTGVAGANVLTF

clone size: -
J gene: TRBJ1-1
V gene: TRBV11-2
D gene: -
CDR3 DNA: TGTGCCAGCAGCCTAGCCCTCAGGGGCCCTACGAACACTGAAGCTTTCTTT
CDR3 protein: CASSLALRGPTNTEAFF

clone size: once
J gene: TRBJ1-4
V gene: TRBV6-6
D gene: -
CDR3 DNA: TGTGCCAGCAGCCTCCTGGAGGGGTTTTCTGAAAAACTGTTTTTT
CDR3 protein: CASSLLEGFSEKLFF

clone size: -
J gene: TRBJ2-5
V gene: TRBV18
D gene: -
CDR3 DNA: TGTGCCAGCCGCAGGGGTAGTGGTCAACAAGAGACCCAGTACTTC
CDR3 protein: CASRRGSGQQETQYF

clone size: -
J gene: TRBJ2-1
V gene: TRBV9
D gene: TRBD1
CDR3 DNA: TGTGCCAGCAGCGTAGGTACAGGGGGCTGGGATGAGCAGTTCTTC
CDR3 protein: CASSVGTGGWDEQFF

clone size: -
J gene: TRBJ2-2
V gene: TRBV7-9
D gene: -
CDR3 DNA: TGTGCCAGCAGCTTAGAGGGGATAACCGGGGAGCTGTTTTTT
CDR3 protein: CASSLEGITGELFF

clone size: -
J gene: TRBJ1-5
V gene: TRBV6-1
D gene: TRBD1
CDR3 DNA: TGTGCCAGCAGTTCGGACAGGGGTCAGCCCCAGCATTTT
CDR3 protein: CASSSDRGQPQHF

clone size: -
J gene: TRBJ2-6
V gene: TRBV4-2
D gene: TRBD2
CDR3 DNA: TGTGCCAGCAGCCAAGGACTAGCGACTTACTCTGGGGCCAACGTCCTGACTTTC
CDR3 protein: CASSQGLATYSGANVLTF

clone size: -
J gene: TRBJ1-5
V gene: TRBV19
D gene: -
CDR3 DNA: TGTGCCACCATCGGTAGCTGGTGGCAGCCCCAGCATTTT
CDR3 protein: CATIGSWWQPQHF

clone size: -
J gene: TRBJ1-1
V gene: TRBV7-9
D gene: -
CDR3 DNA: TGTGCCAGCAGCCAGGACATACGGAACACTGAAGCTTTCTTT
CDR3 protein: CASSQDIRNTEAFF

clone size: -
J gene: TRBJ1-2
V gene: TRBV11-2
D gene: -
CDR3 DNA: TGTGCCAGCAGCTTTGACAGTGACTATGGCTACACCTTC
CDR3 protein: CASSFDSDYGYTF

clone size: -
J gene: TRBJ2-4
V gene: TRBV12-5
D gene: TRBD1
CDR3 DNA: TGTGCTAGTGGCCCGACAGGGGACGACAAAAACATTCAGTACTTC
CDR3 protein: CASGPTGDDKNIQYF

clone size: once
J gene: TRBJ2-3
V gene: TRBV2
D gene: -
CDR3 DNA: TGTGCCAGCAAGATATCAGGGGATCATACGCAGTATTTT
CDR3 protein: CASKISGDHTQYF

clone size: -
J gene: TRBJ2-3
V gene: TRBV18
D gene: TRBD2
CDR3 DNA: TGTGCCAGCTCCCTGGGACTAGCGGACGATACGCAGTATTTT
CDR3 protein: CASSLGLADDTQYF

clone size: -
J gene: TRBJ1-4
V gene: TRBV7-9
D gene: -
CDR3 DNA: TGTTCCAGCAGCTTAAGTAGGGGCCGACAGTCCTGGTATGAAAAACTGTTTTTT
CDR3 protein: CSSSLSRGRQSWYEKLFF